Each of the 21 T cell receptor beta chains below was sequenced from the same sample in a study of shared clonotypes between healthy human individuals. This table comes from immunoSEQ multiplex PCR, and its TCRdb copy is limited to in-frame clones, with some not included. In the table there are approximately 2.3 million clones, roughly 93% of which are singletons. The sample taken for sequencing was naive CD4+ T cells from PBMCs. Noted subset: CD45RA+ positively selected. These receptors came from a young man in good health. Some clones in this sample may be carry-over from other donors' samples.

The chain is built from TRBV19 and TRBJ2-7, with TRBD1 matching 8 bases. This CDR3 has 15 amino acids. V was pared by 3 bases and J by 2 bases, with 6 bases of the junction left unmatched. Per the germline V gene, CDR1 is LNHDA and CDR2 is SQIVND (reference sequence). The DNA for the CDR3 is TGTGCCAGTAGTATTTCAGGGGGCACCGCCTACGAGCAGTACTTC. This codes for CASSISGGTAYEQYF.

Concerning this clone: This CDR3 is also generated by other DNA sequences in the sample. The J gene is TRBJ1-4, the V gene TRBV10-3, with 7 bases that match TRBD1. The CDR3 is made up of 13 amino acids. The J segment lost 6 bases and the V segment lost 6 bases, leaving 4 bases of the junction unmatched. CDR1 is ENHRY and CDR2 is SYGVKD in the germline V gene. CDR3 nucleotides: TGTGCCATCAGAGGGCAGGGGGATGAAAAACTGTTTTTT. Its protein is CAIRGQGDEKLFF.

The V and J genes are TRBV28 and TRBJ2-2; D gene unclear. The V end lost 6 bases, the J end lost 4 bases, and 15 bases lay between the germline ends. This CDR3 region has 15 residues. Germline CDR1 reads MDHEN; CDR2 reads SYDVKM. The CDR3 nucleotides are TGTGCCAGCAGCCCCCCCGGCTTTTCCACCGGGGAGCTGTTTTTT. Amino acid sequence: CASSPPGFSTGELFF.

On this clone itself: The sample has other DNA sequences that encode this CDR3 too. The chain joins TRBV5-1 to TRBJ2-7; 14 bases match TRBD2. V lost 3 bases and J lost 2; bases outside the gene matches: 1. The CDR3 is made up of 15 amino acids. In germline, CDR1 is SGHRS, CDR2 YFSETQ. This CDR3 reads CASSWGLAGAYEQYF. CDR3 sequence (DNA): TGCGCCAGCAGCTGGGGACTAGCGGGAGCCTACGAGCAGTACTTC.

The chain is built from TRBV5-1 and TRBJ2-4; D not resolved. CDR3 length: 14 amino acids. V lost 3 bases, J lost 1 base, and 8 bases lay in between. The germline V gene encodes CDR1 SGHRS and CDR2 YFSETQ. The CDR3 DNA follows: TGCGCCAGCAGCTGGTCCGGGGCCAAAAACATTCAGTACTTC. Encoded protein: CASSWSGAKNIQYF. Full variable domain (missing parts from reference TRBV5-1 and TRBJ2-4): KAGVTQTPRYLIKTRGQQVTLSCSPISGHRSVSWYQQTPGQGLQFLFEYFSETQRNKGNFPGRFSGRQFSNSRSEMNVSTLELGDSALYLCASSWSGAKNIQYFGAGTRLSVL.

The rearrangement uses TRBV28 and TRBJ1-4; TRBD1 matches 7 bases. From germline, CDR1 is MDHEN and CDR2 SYDVKM. V gave up 5 bases and J gave up 0 bases; unmatched junction bases: 9. The CDR3 is 17 amino acids. CDR3 DNA sequence: TGTGCCAGCAGTCTCCGGACAGGAGCTGCAACTAATGAAAAACTGTTTTTT. Protein product: CASSLRTGAATNEKLFF. Looking up the rest from reference TRBV28 and TRBJ1-4 gives the full variable domain: DVKVTQSSRYLVKRTGEKVFLECVQDMDHENMFWYRQDPGLGLRLIYFSYDVKMKEKGDIPEGYSVSREKKERFSLILESASTNQTSMYLCASSLRTGAATNEKLFFGSGTQLSVL.

This rearrangement joins TRBV5-1 to TRBJ2-7; D uncertain. V lost 4 bases and J 7 bases, leaving 15 bases between the germline ends. This CDR3 is 13 amino acids long. The V gene's germline CDR1 is SGHRS and CDR2 YFSETQ. The CDR3 spells CASSPDWFREQYF. The CDR3 DNA reads TGCGCCAGCAGCCCCGACTGGTTTCGGGAGCAGTACTTC. The full variable domain, rest sourced from reference TRBV5-1 and TRBJ2-7, is KAGVTQTPRYLIKTRGQQVTLSCSPISGHRSVSWYQQTPGQGLQFLFEYFSETQRNKGNFPGRFSGRQFSNSRSEMNVSTLELGDSALYLCASSPDWFREQYFGPGTRLTVT.

This chain uses TRBV28 with TRBJ2-5; TRBD2 matches at 11 bases. TRBJ2-7 matches the DNA end more closely, so the J call is doubtful. CDR1 and CDR2 from the germline V gene are MDHEN and SYDVKM. This CDR3 comprises 13 residues. The CDR3 loop is CASTSGRMYEQYF. The CDR3 DNA sequence: TGTGCCAGCACTAGCGGGAGGATGTACGAGCAGTACTTC.

The chain recombines TRBV6-6 with TRBJ1-1, with D maybe TRBD1 (5 bases). Germline V gene sequence: CDR1 MNHNY, CDR2 SVGAGI (reference sequence). Between the trimmed V and J ends, which lost 7 bases and 5 bases, there was a span of 17 bases. This CDR3 spans 14 amino acids. CDR3 protein: CASNPGGRETEAFF. CDR3 in DNA: TGTGCCAGCAACCCCGGTGGCAGGGAAACTGAAGCTTTCTTT.

This chain links TRBV28 with TRBJ2-7, with a tentative D call TRBD1 (6 bases). The length of the CDR3 is 13 residues. V gave up 2 bases and J gave up 7 bases, with 12 bases separating them. Germline CDR1 is MDHEN and CDR2 is SYDVKM. The CDR3 reads CASSLRDIGEQYF. The CDR3 DNA reads TGTGCCAGCAGTTTAAGGGACATTGGGGAGCAGTACTTC.

The V gene is TRBV5-1, the J gene TRBJ2-7; the D call may be TRBD1 or TRBD2 (5 bases each). CDR1 SGHRS and CDR2 YFSETQ come from the germline V gene. V shed 4 bases and J shed 6 bases, with 17 bases lying between them. CDR3 size: 14 residues. The CDR3 coding sequence is TGCGCCAGCAGCCTCGCCGGGACCGCCATCGAGCAGTACTTC. Residues: CASSLAGTAIEQYF.

The rearrangement links TRBV2 to TRBJ1-3; unclear D gene. Germline V gene sequence: CDR1 SNHLY, CDR2 FYNNEI. The CDR3 is 15 residues long. Trimming shortened V by 4 bases and J by 0 bases, and 10 bases separated the two germline ends. The CDR3 spells CASSGSGLSGNTIYF. CDR3 coding DNA: TGTGCCAGCAGTGGGTCAGGACTCTCTGGAAACACCATATATTTT.

The chain recombines TRBV7-2 with TRBJ1-1; the D is unclear. The V end was cut by 5 bases, the J end by 0 bases, with 10 bases between. CDR3 length: 14 amino acids. Germline CDR1 and CDR2: SGHTA and FQGNSA. For the CDR3, the DNA is TGTGCCAGCAGCCCCGTTCGTCTGAACACTGAAGCTTTCTTT. This codes for CASSPVRLNTEAFF. Complete variable domain (other parts from reference TRBV7-2 and TRBJ1-1): GAGVSQSPSNKVTEKGKDVELRCDPISGHTALYWYRQSLGQGLEFLIYFQGNSAPDKSGLPSDRFSAERTGGSVSTLTIQRTQQEDSAVYLCASSPVRLNTEAFFGQGTRLTVV.

This clone was picked up one time. The V gene is TRBV27, the J gene TRBJ2-7; the match to TRBD2 covers 8 bases. The CDR3 length is 17 residues. Germline lookup yields CDR1 MNHEY and CDR2 SMNVEV (reference sequence). Trimming cost V 2 bases and J 2 bases; bases outside gene matches: 11. This chain's CDR3 is CASSLVGPGGETYEQYF. CDR3 DNA sequence: TGTGCCAGCAGTTTAGTCGGCCCGGGAGGGGAAACCTACGAGCAGTACTTC.

The chain carries TRBV9 and TRBJ1-1; D not certain. V was pared by 3 bases and J by 1 base, with 10 bases between. CDR3 size: 14 residues. Germline CDR1 reads SGDLS; CDR2 reads YYNGEE. CDR3 sequence: CASSALSWNTEAFF. The CDR3 DNA reads as TGTGCCAGCAGCGCCCTATCCTGGAACACTGAAGCTTTCTTT.

The chain employs TRBV25-1 and TRBJ2-7; no clear D gene. Germline assignment: CDR1 MGHDK and CDR2 SYGVNS. CDR3 length: 12 residues. The germline V and J ends were trimmed by 4 bases and 4 bases, with 8 bases remaining between them. CDR3 protein: CASSVQHYEQYF. DNA for the CDR3: TGTGCCAGCAGTGTACAGCATTACGAGCAGTACTTC.

This clone was counted a few times. V usage is TRBV25-1 and J usage is TRBJ1-1; 8 positions match TRBD1. The junction had 7 bases not matched to a gene; V was cut back by 2 bases and J by 2 bases. CDR1 and CDR2 (germline): MGHDK, SYGVNS. The CDR3 totals 16 residues. In DNA, the CDR3 is TGTGCCAGCAGTGAAACAGGGGGGCGGGGTAACACTGAAGCTTTCTTT. Translation: CASSETGGRGNTEAFF.

The CDR3 DNA reads TGTGCCAGCAGTTCCCCTGGTGGGATAATTGAGTTCTTC. Amino acids: CASSSPGGIIEFF. This chain uses TRBV28 with TRBJ2-1; unclear D gene. The CDR3 loop spans 13 amino acids. Trimming cost V 4 bases and J 14 bases, with 18 bases left between them. Germline V lookup: CDR1 MDHEN, CDR2 SYDVKM.

This sequence joins TRBV7-8 and TRBJ2-5, with 9 bases lining up with TRBD2. Germline trimming cut 7 bases from V and 4 bases from J; bases unmatched to any gene: 7. Germline V gene sequence: CDR1 SGHVS, CDR2 FQNEAQ. There are 14 residues in the CDR3. CDR3 protein: CASNCGRAGETQYF. The CDR3 DNA follows: TGTGCCAGCAACTGCGGGAGGGCGGGAGAGACCCAGTACTTC.

This chain joins TRBV7-3 and TRBJ2-1, with TRBD2 matching over 14 bases. The CDR3 is made up of 17 amino acids. Germline loops: CDR1 SGHTA, CDR2 FQGTGA. Unmatched junction bases numbered 4, after V lost 2 bases and J lost 4 bases. The CDR3 bases are TGTGCCAGCAGCTTAGTCGGGACTAGCGGGAGTTACAATGAGCAGTTCTTC. Translated: CASSLVGTSGSYNEQFF.

The chain employs TRBV5-1 and TRBJ2-2; 9 positions match TRBD1. The junction had 5 bases not matched to a gene; V was cut back by 4 bases and J by 4 bases. Germline loops: CDR1 SGHRS, CDR2 YFSETQ. The CDR3 length is 15 residues. CDR3 loop: CASSGGQGGTGELFF. CDR3 coding DNA: TGCGCCAGCAGCGGGGGACAGGGAGGCACCGGGGAGCTGTTTTTT.